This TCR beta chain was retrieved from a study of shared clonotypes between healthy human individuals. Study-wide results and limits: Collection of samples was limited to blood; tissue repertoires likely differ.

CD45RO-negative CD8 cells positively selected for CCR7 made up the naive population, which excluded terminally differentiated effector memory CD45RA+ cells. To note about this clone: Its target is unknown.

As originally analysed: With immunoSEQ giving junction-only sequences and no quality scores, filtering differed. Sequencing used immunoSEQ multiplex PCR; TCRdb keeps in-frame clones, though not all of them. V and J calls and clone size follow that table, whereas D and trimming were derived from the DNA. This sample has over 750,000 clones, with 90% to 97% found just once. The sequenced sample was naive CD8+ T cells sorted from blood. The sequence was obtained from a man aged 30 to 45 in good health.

The CDR3 DNA is TGTGCCAGCAGCCCCCCGGGACTAGCGGGAGGGTACGAGCAGTACTTC. Protein product: CASSPPGLAGGYEQYF. This chain links TRBV7-9 with TRBJ2-7; 16 bases align to TRBD2. The CDR3 spans 16 residues. Trimming took 5 bases from V and 4 from J; bases not matched to a gene: 5. Germline V gene lookup returns CDR1 SEHNR and CDR2 FQNEAQ (reference sequence).